The 3 T cell receptor beta chains presented below share a single source sample, sequenced in a study of blood T cells in healthy people across ages. Primed by a sample-barcoded 5' primer and a J-beta primer mix, a second PCR proceeded for about 6 to 12 cycles. TCRdb passed the 5' RACE reads through MiXCR, listing each CDR3 protein once. The table shows approximately 1,700,000 distinct CDR3 sequences, with 39% occurring only once. The specimen was blood. The receptors originated from a human donor in good health.

This chain joins TRBV9 and TRBJ1-2, with no clear D. V gave up 4 bases and J gave up 8 bases, with 18 bases separating them. This CDR3 region has 14 residues. Germline V gene data show CDR1 as SGDLS and CDR2 as YYNGEE. CDR3 residues: CASSLGGSVEGYTF. The DNA of the CDR3 is TGTGCCAGCAGCCTCGGCGGGTCGGTAGAAGGCTACACCTTC.

Note on this clonotype: This may stem from a read error, because a much larger clone lies one nucleotide away. The V gene is TRBV3-1, the J gene TRBJ1-2; possibly TRBD1 for D (5 bases). Deletions cut 4 bases from V and 3 bases from J, with 9 bases between. In germline, CDR1 is LGHDT, CDR2 YNNKEL (reference sequence). The CDR3 has 13 amino acids. The CDR3 is CASSPTEDYGYTF. Written as DNA, the CDR3 is TGTGCCAGCAGCCCGACAGAGGACTATGGCTACACCTTC.

The V call is TRBV29-1, the J call TRBJ2-7; 7 bases align to TRBD1. Germline CDR1 SQVTM, CDR2 ANQGSEA. V dropped 6 bases and J dropped 7; count of bases not matched to a gene: 21. This CDR3 comprises 16 residues. The CDR3 DNA is TGCAGCGTGGTTCGGACAGGCCCCCGCTCCTACAATGAGCAGTACTTC. Protein product: CSVVRTGPRSYNEQYF.